This T cell receptor beta chain was retrieved from a study of regulatory T cells in long-lasting Graves disease. Overall study context: Freshly diagnosed Graves' patients had used antithyroid drugs for under 3 months.

The time point is: newly diagnosed GD, antithyroid drugs for less than 3 months. With RNA extracted from PBMCs as input, the TCR library was made. Arm-PCR of CDR3 regions and iRepertoire HTBI primers were the basis on which TCR beta libraries were built. TCRdb called the multiplex PCR reads again in MiXCR, with one record for every CDR3 protein. The profile shows 350,000 to 450,000 distinct CDR3 sequences, approximately 16% of them singletons. At least ten counts were recorded for this clonotype. These data also formed part of another study, on T cells in Graves' hyperthyroidism and ophthalmopathy. That paper adds: Absence of ophthalmopathy progression within 18 months defined stable Graves' hyperthyroidism. During a first-round RT-PCR of the TCR CDR3, the HTBI primer set was used.

The sequenced sample was peripheral blood mononuclear cells (PBMCs), obtained at new diagnosis, from a patient treated with antithyroid drugs. The source is a man in his forties or fifties with Graves disease.

The CDR3 protein is CASSPEIYGYTF. The CDR3 nucleotides read TGTGCCAGCTCACCAGAGATCTATGGCTACACCTTC. The chain combines TRBV18 with TRBJ1-2, with D unclear. This CDR3 comprises 12 residues. The germline V gene encodes CDR1 KGHSH and CDR2 LQKENI. V was trimmed by 2 bases and J by 4 bases, leaving 5 bases between them. Using reference TRBV18 and TRBJ1-2 for the parts outside the CDR3, the full variable domain is NAGVMQNPRHLVRRRGQEARLRCSPMKGHSHVYWYRQLPEEGLKFMVYLQKENIIDESGMPKERFSAEFPKEGPSILRIQQVVRGDSAAYFCASSPEIYGYTFGSGTRLTVV.